Following are 25 T cell receptor beta chains from one sample sequenced in a study of cytomegalovirus exposure and HLA in healthy donors. Amplification used 60 Vbeta primers and 13 Jbeta primers. Sequencing was performed with immunoSEQ multiplex PCR; in TCRdb, only in-frame clones are kept and a portion is missing. This sample has about 130,000 clones, with roughly 82% found just once. The sequenced sample was PBMCs. The receptor source for this set is a woman in her fifties or sixties in good health and CMV-seropositive.

The gene calls are TRBV18 and TRBJ2-4; D gene uncertain. The CDR3 runs to 13 residues. V was cut by 6 bases and J by 0 bases, with 6 bases left in between. Germline-derived CDR1 and CDR2 are KGHSH and LQKENI. This CDR3 is CASSPLAKNIQYF. In DNA, the CDR3 is TGTGCCAGCTCCCCCTTAGCCAAAAACATTCAGTACTTC.

This clone was counted between two and nine times. V and J are TRBV2 and TRBJ2-2; the D gene is possibly TRBD2 (5 bases). The CDR3 consists of 14 residues. Germline V gene data show CDR1 as SNHLY and CDR2 as FYNNEI. With 5 bases removed from V and 1 base from J, the gap between germline ends came to 8 bases. CDR3 DNA: TGTGCCAGCAGTCGGACTTTGAACACCGGGGAGCTGTTTTTT. Amino acids: CASSRTLNTGELFF.

This clone was detected once. This chain connects TRBV27 to TRBJ2-5; TRBD2 matches 7 bases. Germline V gene sequence: CDR1 MNHEY, CDR2 SMNVEV (reference sequence). With V trimmed by 0 bases and J by 1 base, 11 bases remained unmatched. The CDR3 is 18 residues long. As DNA, the CDR3 is TGTGCCAGCAGTTTATCGAAGAGTAGCGGGTTTATCCAAGAGACCCAGTACTTC. The encoded protein is CASSLSKSSGFIQETQYF.

The chain has TRBV25-1 and TRBJ1-6, with 7 bases that match TRBD1. The CDR3 covers 13 residues. The J segment lost 14 bases and the V segment lost 4 bases, leaving 8 bases of the junction unmatched. In germline, CDR1 is MGHDK, CDR2 SYGVNS. The CDR3 DNA sequence: TGTGCCAGCAGTGGGTGGACAGGAGATTCCCTCCACTTT. Protein product: CASSGWTGDSLHF.

This chain joins TRBV10-1 and TRBJ2-5; D possibly corresponds to TRBD1 (6 bases). The DNA end is a closer match to TRBJ2-7, so the J assignment may be wrong. CDR3 size: 14 residues. The V gene's germline CDR1 is WNHNN and CDR2 SYGVQD (reference sequence). CDR3 sequence reads: CASGSGHRTYEQYF. The CDR3 DNA follows: TGCGCCAGCGGCTCGGGACATAGGACCTACGAGCAGTACTTC.

J is TRBJ2-7 and V is TRBV13; D might be TRBD2 (6 bases). This CDR3 is 15 amino acids long. Between the trimmed V and J ends, which lost 4 bases and 3 bases, there was a span of 16 bases. From germline, CDR1 is PRHDT and CDR2 FYEKMQ (reference sequence). The CDR3 region has the DNA TGTGCCAGCAGCTCAGAGAGGAGCGGGTTCTACGAGCAGTACTTC. Translated: CASSSERSGFYEQYF.

The chain recombines TRBV30 with TRBJ2-1, with 8 nucleotides matching TRBD2. This CDR3 spans 16 amino acids. Germline V gene data show CDR1 as GTSNPN and CDR2 as SVGIG (reference sequence). V gave up 3 bases and J gave up 2 bases; unmatched junction bases: 9. The CDR3 protein is CAWSPQALAAYNEQFF. CDR3 nucleotides: TGTGCCTGGAGCCCTCAGGCACTAGCGGCCTACAATGAGCAGTTCTTC.

This clone was recorded once. This chain connects TRBV9 to TRBJ1-3; D not certain. The CDR3 runs to 14 residues. The germline gives CDR1 SGDLS, CDR2 YYNGEE. V lost 7 bases, J lost 4 bases, and 15 bases lay in between. CDR3 in amino acids: CASRPQTGGNTIYF. The CDR3 DNA sequence: TGTGCCAGCCGTCCTCAGACGGGGGGAAACACCATATATTTT.

The CDR3 sequence is CASRDRDYGYTF. The DNA of the CDR3 is TGTGCCAGCCGGGACAGGGACTATGGCTACACCTTC. The chain couples TRBV9 to TRBJ1-2; 9 bases align to TRBD1. Trimming removed 7 bases from V and 3 bases from J; junction bases left unmatched: 1. The CDR3 totals 12 residues. In germline, CDR1 is SGDLS, CDR2 YYNGEE. The whole variable domain, remainder taken from reference TRBV9 and TRBJ1-2, is DSGVTQTPKHLITATGQRVTLRCSPRSGDLSVYWYQQSLDQGLQFLIQYYNGEERAKGNILERFSAQQFPDLHSELNLSSLELGDSALYFCASRDRDYGYTFGSGTRLTVV.

This clone was detected a few times. The V gene is TRBV5-1, the J gene TRBJ1-1, with 8 bases identical to TRBD1. The junction had 7 bases not matched to a gene; V was cut back by 2 bases and J by 4 bases. The CDR3 totals 15 residues. Germline values: CDR1 SGHRS, CDR2 YFSETQ. The CDR3 coding sequence is TGCGCCAGCAGCTTTGGAGGCCAGGGGGCCACTGAAGCTTTCTTT. Residues: CASSFGGQGATEAFF.

This chain connects TRBV11-2 to TRBJ2-5; 9 bases match TRBD1. The CDR3 contains 14 residues. Germline lookup yields CDR1 SGHAT and CDR2 FQNNGV. Losses at the gene ends were 3 bases for V and 7 bases for J; bases not matched to a gene: 6. This chain's CDR3 is CASSFDRGAGTQYF. CDR3 DNA: TGTGCCAGCAGCTTCGACAGGGGGGCAGGGACCCAGTACTTC.

The rearrangement uses TRBV28 and TRBJ1-3, with 7 bases identical to TRBD1. The V segment lost 8 bases and the J segment 2 bases; nucleotides outside the gene matches: 6. Germline values: CDR1 MDHEN, CDR2 SYDVKM. The CDR3 has 14 residues. The CDR3 region has the DNA TGTGCCAGCGGTCTTGACAGGGCTGGAAACACCATATATTTT. This gives the protein CASGLDRAGNTIYF.

This clone came up once. This chain uses TRBV19 with TRBJ2-1; 7 nucleotides line up with TRBD2. Germline trimming cut 10 bases from V and 10 bases from J; bases unmatched to any gene: 13. CDR1 and CDR2 (germline): LNHDA, SQIVND (reference sequence). The CDR3 consists of 13 residues. In nucleotides, the CDR3 is TGTGCCACCTCAGCTAGCGGAAAGGGAGAGCAGTTCTTC. It translates to CATSASGKGEQFF.

In its sample, this clone was seen a few times. The chain combines TRBV7-2 with TRBJ2-3, with 11 bases lining up with TRBD2. CDR3 length equals 18 residues. With 5 bases clipped from V and 0 bases from J, the junction kept 10 bases outside the gene matches. CDR1 and CDR2 from the germline V gene are SGHTA and FQGNSA. In DNA form, the CDR3 reads TGTGCCAGCAGCCTCACTTATAGCGGGGGGGGTAGCACAGATACGCAGTATTTT. Translating it yields CASSLTYSGGGSTDTQYF. Full variable domain (missing parts from reference TRBV7-2 and TRBJ2-3): GAGVSQSPSNKVTEKGKDVELRCDPISGHTALYWYRQSLGQGLEFLIYFQGNSAPDKSGLPSDRFSAERTGGSVSTLTIQRTQQEDSAVYLCASSLTYSGGGSTDTQYFGPGTRLTVL.

The table lists this clone with a few counts. The chain uses TRBV2 and TRBJ1-4, with 7 bases aligning to TRBD1. The germline V gene has CDR1 SNHLY and CDR2 FYNNEI. The CDR3 length is 15 residues. V trimming: 6 bases; J trimming: 7 bases; junction bases outside the gene matches: 11. CDR3 coding DNA: TGTGCCAGCAGGAGACAGGGAGTAGTGACTGAAAAACTGTTTTTT. It yields the protein CASRRQGVVTEKLFF.

This clone was seen only a few times. V is TRBV6-6 and J is TRBJ2-3; D not certain. CDR3 size: 13 residues. Trimming stripped 2 bases from V and 6 bases from J, with 9 bases between. Germline CDR1 and CDR2: MNHNY and SVGAGI (reference sequence). The CDR3 coding sequence is TGTGCCAGCAGTTACATGGGCGAGGATACGCAGTATTTT. Protein: CASSYMGEDTQYF.

The chain recombines TRBV4-2 with TRBJ1-6, with unresolved D. Germline CDR1 is LGHNA and CDR2 is YNFKEQ. The CDR3 totals 19 residues. The V and J ends lost 0 bases and 4 bases respectively, with 19 bases between them. The CDR3 nucleotides read TGTGCCAGCAGCCAAGATGTTCTTACAGTCTTTTCGTATAATTCACCCCTCCACTTT. Its translation: CASSQDVLTVFSYNSPLHF.

The chain links TRBV27 to TRBJ2-5, with D possibly TRBD1 on 6 matching bases. The CDR3 runs 13 residues. Germline assignment: CDR1 MNHEY and CDR2 SMNVEV (reference sequence). V was clipped by 6 bases and J by 2 bases, with 10 bases between them. The CDR3 protein is CASRSGVQETQYF. In DNA, the CDR3 is TGTGCCAGCAGATCAGGGGTACAAGAGACCCAGTACTTC.

The CDR3 sequence is CASSIPGTRAGELFF. The CDR3, as DNA: TGTGCCAGTAGTATTCCAGGGACTCGCGCCGGGGAGCTGTTTTTT. The rearrangement joins TRBV19 to TRBJ2-2, with D possibly matching TRBD2 (6 bases). The V end was cut by 3 bases, the J end by 6 bases, with 14 bases between. Germline CDR1 reads LNHDA; CDR2 reads SQIVND (reference sequence). The CDR3 length is 15 residues.

The V call is TRBV6-6, the J call TRBJ1-2; D remains unclear. V was clipped by 9 bases and J by 6 bases, with 11 bases between them. From germline, CDR1 is MNHNY and CDR2 SVGAGI (reference sequence). The CDR3 has 11 residues. CDR3 sequence reads: CASSFENGYTF. Written as DNA, the CDR3 is TGTGCCAGTTCCTTCGAGAATGGCTACACCTTC.

The chain links TRBV6-5 to TRBJ1-2; 7 nucleotides line up with TRBD1. Germline CDR1 MNHEY, CDR2 SVGAGI. Unmatched junction bases numbered 4, after V lost 6 bases and J lost 0 bases. The CDR3 spans 14 residues. The chain's CDR3 is CASRSTGTNYGYTF. The CDR3 nucleotides read TGTGCCAGCAGGTCGACAGGGACTAACTATGGCTACACCTTC.

This clone was seen a single time. The CDR3 sequence is CASSFLRSNQPQHF. The CDR3 nucleotides are TGTGCCAGCAGCTTTCTCAGAAGCAATCAGCCCCAGCATTTT. V is TRBV5-6 and J is TRBJ1-5, with no clear D. V lost 2 bases to trimming and J lost 1 base, with 7 bases between them. CDR1 and CDR2 from the germline V gene are SGHDT and YYEEEE. The CDR3 covers 14 residues.

Here the CDR3 DNA reads TGTGCCAGCAGTTTGGGGACAGGGGACAACTATGGCTACACCTTC. Its protein product is CASSLGTGDNYGYTF. The V call is TRBV28, the J call TRBJ1-2; 10 nucleotides line up with TRBD1. The germline gives CDR1 MDHEN, CDR2 SYDVKM. Trimming removed 3 bases from V and 2 bases from J; junction bases left unmatched: 3. The CDR3 totals 15 residues.

This sequence joins TRBV30 and TRBJ2-2; 7 bases align to TRBD1. The CDR3 is made up of 17 amino acids. V lost 0 bases to trimming and J lost 3 bases; unmatched junction nucleotides: 10. Germline loops: CDR1 GTSNPN, CDR2 SVGIG (reference sequence). The CDR3 here is CAWSVQLQGLDTGELFF. The CDR3 DNA reads TGTGCCTGGAGTGTACAACTACAGGGGTTGGACACCGGGGAGCTGTTTTTT.

This chain uses TRBV5-5 with TRBJ1-2, with 8 bases fitting TRBD1. CDR1 SGHKS and CDR2 YYEKEE come from the germline V gene (reference sequence). The CDR3 contains 12 residues. Trimming at V came to 4 bases and at J to 7 bases, leaving 3 bases not matched to a gene. The CDR3 sequence is CASSGQGSGYTF. The CDR3, as DNA: TGTGCCAGCAGCGGACAGGGAAGTGGCTACACCTTC.